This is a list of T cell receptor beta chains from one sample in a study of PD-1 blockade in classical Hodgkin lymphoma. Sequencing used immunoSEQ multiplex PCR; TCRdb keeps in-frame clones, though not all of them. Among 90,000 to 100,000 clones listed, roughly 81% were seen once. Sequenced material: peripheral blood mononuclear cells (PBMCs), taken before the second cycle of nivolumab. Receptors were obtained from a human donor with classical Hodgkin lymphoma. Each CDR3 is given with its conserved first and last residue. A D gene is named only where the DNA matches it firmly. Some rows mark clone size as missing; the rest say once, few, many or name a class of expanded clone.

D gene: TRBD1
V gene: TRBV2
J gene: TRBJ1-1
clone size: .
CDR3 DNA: TGTGCCAGCAGTCCCGGGACAGTGAACACTGAAGCTTTCTTT
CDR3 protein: CASSPGTVNTEAFF

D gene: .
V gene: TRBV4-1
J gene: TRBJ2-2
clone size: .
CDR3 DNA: TGCGCCAGCAGCCAAGATCTGGGGTATGGCACCGGGGAGCTGTTTTTT
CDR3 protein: CASSQDLGYGTGELFF

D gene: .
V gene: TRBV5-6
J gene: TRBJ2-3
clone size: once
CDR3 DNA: TGTGCCAGCAGCAGGCCTGGCGGGGATACGCAGTATTTT
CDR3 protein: CASSRPGGDTQYF

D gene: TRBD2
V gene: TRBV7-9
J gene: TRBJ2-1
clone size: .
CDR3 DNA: TGTGCCAGCAGTCGGACTAGCGGGTCGTATGAGCAGTTCTTC
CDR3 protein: CASSRTSGSYEQFF

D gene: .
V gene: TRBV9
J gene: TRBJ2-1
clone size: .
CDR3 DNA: TGTGCCAGCAGCCCGCGCGACAGTTACAATGAGCAGTTCTTC
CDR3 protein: CASSPRDSYNEQFF

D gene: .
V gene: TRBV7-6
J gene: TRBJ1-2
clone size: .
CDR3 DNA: TGTGCCAGCAGCTTCGGACTCGAGGACTCCTACACCTTC
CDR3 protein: CASSFGLEDSYTF

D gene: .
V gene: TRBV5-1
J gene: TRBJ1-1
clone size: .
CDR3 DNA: TGCGCCAGCAGCTTGAGTTCTGCGAACACTGAAGCTTTCTTT
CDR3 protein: CASSLSSANTEAFF

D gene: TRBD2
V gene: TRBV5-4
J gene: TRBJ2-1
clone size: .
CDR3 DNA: TGTGCCAGCAGCCTGGGACTAGCGGGAGGAGCTGAGCAGTTCTTC
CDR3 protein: CASSLGLAGGAEQFF

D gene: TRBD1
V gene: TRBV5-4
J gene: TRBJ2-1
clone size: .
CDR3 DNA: TGTGCCAGCAGCTCGACAGGGGTCAATGAGCAGTTCTTC
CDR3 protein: CASSSTGVNEQFF

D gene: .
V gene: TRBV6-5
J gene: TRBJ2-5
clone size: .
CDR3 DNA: TGTGCCAGCGGCGAGGCGACGGGGAAAGAGACCCAGTACTTC
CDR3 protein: CASGEATGKETQYF

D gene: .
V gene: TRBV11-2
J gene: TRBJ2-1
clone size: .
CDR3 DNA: TGTGCCAGCAGCTTACAGGGTTATGAGCAGTTCTTC
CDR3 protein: CASSLQGYEQFF

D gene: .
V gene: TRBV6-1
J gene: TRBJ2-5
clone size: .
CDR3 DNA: TGTGCCAGCAGTCCCTCATTGTACCAAGAGACCCAGTACTTC
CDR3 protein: CASSPSLYQETQYF

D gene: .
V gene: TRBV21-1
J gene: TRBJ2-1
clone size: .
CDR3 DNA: TGTGCCAGCAGCAAAGTTGGGGCCACACAATACAATGAGCAGTTCTTC
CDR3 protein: CASSKVGATQYNEQFF

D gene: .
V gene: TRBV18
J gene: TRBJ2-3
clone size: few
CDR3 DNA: TGTGCCAGCTCACCAGGCGGCCTTCCTACAGATACGCAGTATTTT
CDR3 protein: CASSPGGLPTDTQYF

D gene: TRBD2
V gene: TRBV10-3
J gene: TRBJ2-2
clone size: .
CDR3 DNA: TGTGCCATCAGTGAGACTAGCGGGAGGGACAACGCCGGGGAGCTGTTTTTT
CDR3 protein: CAISETSGRDNAGELFF

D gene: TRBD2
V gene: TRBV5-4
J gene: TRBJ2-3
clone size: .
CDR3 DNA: TGTGCCAGCAGCTTAATAGGGCGGGAGCCACGGCTCACAGATACGCAGTATTTT
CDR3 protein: CASSLIGREPRLTDTQYF

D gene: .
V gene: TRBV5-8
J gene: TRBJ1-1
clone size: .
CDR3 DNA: TGTGCCAGCAGCCGCATCAGTGAAGCTTTCTTT
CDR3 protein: CASSRISEAFF

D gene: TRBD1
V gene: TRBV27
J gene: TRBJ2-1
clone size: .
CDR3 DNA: TGTGCCAGCAGTCTGGGACAGGGGCTCTACAAAGAGCAGTTCTTC
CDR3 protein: CASSLGQGLYKEQFF

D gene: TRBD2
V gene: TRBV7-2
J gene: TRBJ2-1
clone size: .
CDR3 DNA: TGTGCCAGCAGCTTTAGCGGGTCGGTCTACAATGAGCAGTTCTTC
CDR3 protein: CASSFSGSVYNEQFF

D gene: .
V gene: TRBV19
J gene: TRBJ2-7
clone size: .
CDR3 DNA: TGTGCCAGTAGTATAGCGGGGGACGACTACGAGCAGTACTTC
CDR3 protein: CASSIAGDDYEQYF

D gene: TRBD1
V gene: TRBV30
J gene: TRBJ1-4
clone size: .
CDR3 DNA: TGTGCCTGGACGGGACAGGGGGCCGAAAAACTGTTTTTT
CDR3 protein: CAWTGQGAEKLFF

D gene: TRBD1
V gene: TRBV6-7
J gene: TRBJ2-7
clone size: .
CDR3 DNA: TGTGCCAGCAGTCCCGAGGGACAGGGTTTCCCCTACGAGCAGTACTTC
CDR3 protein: CASSPEGQGFPYEQYF

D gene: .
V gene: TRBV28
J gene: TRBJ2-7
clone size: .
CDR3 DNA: TGTGCCAGCAGTTTATCGTGGACAGCCTACGAGCAGTACTTC
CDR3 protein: CASSLSWTAYEQYF

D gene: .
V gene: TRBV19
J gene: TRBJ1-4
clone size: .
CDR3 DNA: TGTGCCAGTAGTACACAGGCTTTTAATGAAAAACTGTTTTTT
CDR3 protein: CASSTQAFNEKLFF

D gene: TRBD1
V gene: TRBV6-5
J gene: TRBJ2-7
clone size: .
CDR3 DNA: TGTGCCAGCAGTTCTCGATTGGGGACAGGGGACCACGAGCAGTACTTC
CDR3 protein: CASSSRLGTGDHEQYF

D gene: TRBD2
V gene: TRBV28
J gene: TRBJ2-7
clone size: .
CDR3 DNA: TGTGCCAGCCTTGGGACTAGCGTGAACTACGAGCAGTACTTC
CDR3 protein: CASLGTSVNYEQYF

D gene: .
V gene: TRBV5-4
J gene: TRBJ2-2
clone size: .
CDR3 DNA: TGTGCCAGCAGCTCCCGTGGCCGGGGTAACACCGGGGAGCTGTTTTTT
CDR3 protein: CASSSRGRGNTGELFF

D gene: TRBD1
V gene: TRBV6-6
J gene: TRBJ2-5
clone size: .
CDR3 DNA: TGTGCCAGCAGTCCGCTAGACAGGGGGCACCAAGAGACCCAGTACTTC
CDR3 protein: CASSPLDRGHQETQYF

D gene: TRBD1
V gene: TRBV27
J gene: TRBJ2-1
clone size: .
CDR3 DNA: TGTGCCAGCCTGGGACAGCAACCCCTTTCGAGCTCCTACAATGAGCAGTTCTTC
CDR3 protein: CASLGQQPLSSSYNEQFF

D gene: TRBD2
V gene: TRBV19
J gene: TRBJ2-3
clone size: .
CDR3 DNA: TGTGCCAGTAGTATAGGGGGACTAGCGGATACGCAGTATTTT
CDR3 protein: CASSIGGLADTQYF

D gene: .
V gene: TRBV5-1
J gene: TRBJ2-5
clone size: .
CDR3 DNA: TGCGCCAGCAACGTAGGGCGAGACGGTCAAGAGACCCAGTACTTC
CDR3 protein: CASNVGRDGQETQYF

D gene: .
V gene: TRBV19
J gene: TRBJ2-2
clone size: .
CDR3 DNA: TGTGCCAGTATCGGGCGGGAAGGGACCGGGGAGCTGTTTTTT
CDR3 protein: CASIGREGTGELFF

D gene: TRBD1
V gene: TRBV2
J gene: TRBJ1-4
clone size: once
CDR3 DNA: TGTGCCAGCAGTGAAGGGACAGGACGGGAAAAACTGTTTTTT
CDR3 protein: CASSEGTGREKLFF

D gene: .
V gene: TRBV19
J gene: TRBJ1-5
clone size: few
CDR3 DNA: TGTGCCAGTAGCCCTCGGGGGTATAGCAATCAGCCCCAGCATTTT
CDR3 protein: CASSPRGYSNQPQHF

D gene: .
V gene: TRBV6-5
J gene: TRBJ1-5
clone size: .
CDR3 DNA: TGTGCCAGCAAGAAAACCCCTAATCAGCCCCAGCATTTT
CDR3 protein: CASKKTPNQPQHF

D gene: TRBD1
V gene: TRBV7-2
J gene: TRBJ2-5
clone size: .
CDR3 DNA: TGTGCCAGCAGCTTAGCGACAGGGGATCGGGAGACCCAGTACTTC
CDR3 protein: CASSLATGDRETQYF

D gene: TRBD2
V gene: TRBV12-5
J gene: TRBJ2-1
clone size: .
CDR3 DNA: TGTGCTACCGTCCCAGCGGGAGGGAACAATGAGCAGTTCTTC
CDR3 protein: CATVPAGGNNEQFF

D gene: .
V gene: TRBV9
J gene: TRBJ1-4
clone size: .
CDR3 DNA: TGTGCCAGCAGCGGCCCGATTGAAAAACTGTTTTTT
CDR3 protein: CASSGPIEKLFF

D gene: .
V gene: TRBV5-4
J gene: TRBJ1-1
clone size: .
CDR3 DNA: TGTGCCAGCAGCGCAAGGGGGGGAGTGAACACTGAAGCTTTCTTT
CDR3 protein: CASSARGGVNTEAFF

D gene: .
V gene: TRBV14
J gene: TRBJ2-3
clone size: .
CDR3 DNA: TGTGCCAGCAGCCACGGAGCGGGTTTCACAGATACGCAGTATTTT
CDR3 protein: CASSHGAGFTDTQYF

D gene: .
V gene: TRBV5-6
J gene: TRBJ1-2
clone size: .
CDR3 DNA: TGTGCCAGCAGCCTAACCAACAGGGTTGGCTATGGCTACACCTTC
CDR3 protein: CASSLTNRVGYGYTF